This T cell receptor beta chain emerged from a study of OX40 agonist ivuxolimab in advanced cancers. In terms of the full investigation: Ivuxolimab, which targeted the costimulatory receptor OX40 (CD134), was an agonistic, fully human IgG2 monoclonal antibody. Intravenous ivuxolimab was administered to patients every 2 weeks at six dose levels: 0.01, 0.1, 0.3, 1.5, 3 and 10 mg/kg. Among the 52 dose-escalation patients, about 20 had hepatocellular carcinoma, some 15 melanoma, 9 renal cell carcinoma and 9 head and neck cancer. The dose-escalation cohort was roughly 87% male with a mean age of approximately 60 years, ranging from about 23 to 85. Prior anti-PD-1, anti-PD-L1 or anti-CTLA-4 therapy was permitted, and checkpoint inhibitors had been received by 40% to 50% of dose-escalation patients. Partial responses were achieved by three dose-escalation patients, of whom one had hepatocellular carcinoma and two had cutaneous melanoma. Peripheral TCRbeta sequencing was intended to test whether TCR sequence diversity was altered and clonal T-cell expansion was caused by ivuxolimab. The paper covers the monotherapy dose-escalation part of the phase I ivuxolimab trial, which included N of about 50 patients.

What the study reported, not specific to this receptor: Which antigens the clonally expanded peripheral T cells were specific for was not determined. Low levels of normalized T-cell clonal expansion were also seen in some nonresponding patients. In the 0.1-3.0 mg/kg groups, partial responders were among the patients with the lowest normalized peripheral clonal expansion, particularly in CD8+ T cells. At doses from 0.1 to 3.0 mg/kg, clonal expansion was seen in both CD4+ and CD8+ blood T cells between baseline and week 6. After ivuxolimab, CD8+ T cells had more expanded clones than CD4+ T cells on average.

For sequencing of the TCRbeta CDR3 region, genomic DNA was extracted from the sorted cells. TCRbeta CDR3 regions were sequenced using the immunoSEQ Assay. TCRdb holds this immuneACCESS table with in-frame rearrangements only. Some clones are missing; in checked studies, unresolved V genes explain under half, and the rest has no known cause. The sample table shows approximately 20,000 clones, and roughly nine tenths are seen once. The ten largest make up roughly 15% of the sample. Trimmed from V: 1 base; trimmed from J: 4 bases; junction bases lacking a gene match: 9. From its cysteine to its phenylalanine, the CDR3 spans 17 amino acids. Only the CDR3 DNA stays, 51 bases, in frame from base 1. The germline V gene yields SGHVS for CDR1 and FQNEAQ for CDR2. Note on this clone: Its antigen target is currently unknown. No base quality information exists; no much larger clone differs at one position.

Patients with autoimmune disease history or receiving systemic immunosuppression were excluded from the trial. Peripheral blood for TCR sequencing was collected from all dose cohorts at baseline, on cycle 4 day 1, and on cycle 7 day 1. The samples were taken from a phase I, first-in-human, multicenter, open-label dose-escalation trial of ivuxolimab. Adults with locally advanced or metastatic head and neck squamous cell, hepatocellular, melanoma or renal cell carcinoma were enrolled in the trial. CD4+ and CD8+ T cells were sorted separately from peripheral blood before TCR sequencing. The sequence is built from TRBV7-8 and TRBJ1-2; TRBD1 lines up with 10 middle nucleotides. Specimen: CD4+ or CD8+ T cells sorted from blood, collected in a trial of the OX40 agonist ivuxolimab. The clonotype was recovered from an adult with an advanced solid tumor such as melanoma, head and neck, liver or kidney cancer. The DNA sequence is as follows: TGTGCCAGCAGCTTAGTGACAGGGGGCCAGTCGAGCTATGGCTACACCTTC. Translated, this is CASSLVTGGQSSYGYTF.